Listed below are T cell receptor beta chains from one sample, sequenced in a study of blood T cell repertoires in COVID-19. Clones were sequenced by immunoSEQ multiplex PCR, and TCRdb holds only the in-frame ones, with some missing. This table holds 200,000 to 250,000 clones, around 88% found once. The sample taken for sequencing was peripheral blood. The receptors originated from a man at least 80 years old with acute or convalescent COVID-19. Both conserved end residues are part of each CDR3. D genes are given only for firm matches. Clone size is stated in some rows and not others, as once, few, many or a class when expanded.

few,-,TRBV5-1,TRBJ2-3,CASSLGGGGTTLDTQYF,TGCGCCAGCAGCTTGGGAGGCGGCGGGACGACACTAGATACGCAGTATTTT
-,TRBD1,TRBV28,TRBJ1-4,CASSDRASTTNEKLFF,TGTGCCAGCAGCGACAGGGCTAGTACAACTAATGAAAAACTGTTTTTT
-,-,TRBV5-1,TRBJ2-7,CASSFALNSYEQYF,TGCGCCAGCAGCTTCGCACTTAACTCCTACGAGCAGTACTTC
-,-,TRBV29-1,TRBJ2-3,CSATTRGGDTQYF,TGCAGCGCCACGACTAGAGGAGGAGATACGCAGTATTTT
-,TRBD1,TRBV28,TRBJ1-2,CASSLGQGFGYTF,TGTGCCAGCAGCCTGGGACAGGGGTTTGGCTACACCTTC
-,TRBD1,TRBV3-1/TRBV3-2,TRBJ2-2,CASSQGTGLAGELFF,TGTGCCAGCAGCCAGGGGACAGGGCTCGCCGGGGAGCTGTTTTTT
-,-,TRBV10-1,TRBJ2-2,CASSGQKNTGELFF,TGCGCCAGCAGTGGACAGAAGAACACCGGGGAGCTGTTTTTT
-,TRBD2,TRBV5-1,TRBJ2-1,CASSLGLAGGNEQFF,TGCGCCAGCAGCTTGGGGCTAGCGGGAGGAAATGAGCAGTTCTTC
-,-,TRBV5-1,TRBJ1-4,CASSAGATNEKLFF,TGCGCCAGCAGCGCGGGGGCAACTAATGAAAAACTGTTTTTT
-,-,TRBV6-4,TRBJ1-5,CASSPQGSNQPQHF,TGTGCCAGCAGCCCGCAGGGAAGCAATCAGCCCCAGCATTTT
-,TRBD1,TRBV2,TRBJ2-1,CASSPDRGPIPIYNEQFF,TGTGCCAGCAGTCCAGACAGGGGACCGATCCCAATCTACAATGAGCAGTTCTTC
-,-,TRBV10-3,TRBJ1-4,CAISSLKGANEKLFF,TGTGCCATCAGTTCTTTGAAGGGGGCTAATGAAAAACTGTTTTTT
-,-,TRBV7-3,TRBJ2-2,CASSLRSSNTGELFF,TGTGCCAGCAGCTTAAGGAGCTCGAACACCGGGGAGCTGTTTTTT
few,-,TRBV2,TRBJ1-2,CASSARANYGYTF,TGTGCCAGCAGTGCCCGGGCTAACTATGGCTACACCTTC
-,TRBD2,TRBV5-8,TRBJ2-5,CASSLGELAGGQETQYF,TGTGCCAGCAGCTTGGGGGAGCTAGCGGGGGGACAAGAGACCCAGTACTTC
once,-,TRBV6-5,TRBJ2-3,CASRAVLDTDTQYF,TGTGCCAGCAGAGCGGTCCTCGACACAGATACGCAGTATTTT
-,TRBD2,TRBV3-1/TRBV3-2,TRBJ2-5,CASSRSGRETQYF,TGTGCCAGCAGCCGTAGCGGGAGAGAGACCCAGTACTTC
-,-,TRBV4-1,TRBJ2-3,CASSQGQEGTQYF,TGCGCCAGCAGCCAAGGGCAGGAGGGTACGCAGTATTTT
once,TRBD1,TRBV18,TRBJ2-5,CASSPYSGQGAKTQYF,TGTGCCAGCTCACCATACTCGGGACAGGGTGCGAAGACCCAGTACTTC
-,-,TRBV6-5,TRBJ1-2,CASSRSRLGYGYTF,TGTGCCAGCAGTAGGTCGCGACTCGGGTATGGCTACACCTTC
-,-,TRBV15,TRBJ2-1,CATSTVGGYNEQFF,TGTGCCACCAGCACGGTAGGGGGCTACAATGAGCAGTTCTTC
-,TRBD1,TRBV13,TRBJ1-1,CASSLGDRASPEAFF,TGTGCCAGCAGCTTAGGGGACAGGGCTTCCCCTGAAGCTTTCTTT
-,TRBD1,TRBV4-1,TRBJ1-1,CASSLQGAPEAFF,TGCGCCAGCAGCCTACAGGGGGCCCCTGAAGCTTTCTTT
-,TRBD1,TRBV24-1,TRBJ2-1,CATSDSGQGASYNEQFF,TGTGCCACCAGTGATTCGGGACAGGGGGCCAGCTACAATGAGCAGTTCTTC
-,-,TRBV5-4,TRBJ2-5,CASSVQGGETQYF,TGTGCCAGCAGCGTACAGGGTGGAGAGACCCAGTACTTC
-,-,TRBV7-2,TRBJ1-1,CASSSQGRDTEAFF,TGTGCCAGCAGCTCCCAGGGTCGGGACACTGAAGCTTTCTTT
few,TRBD2,TRBV3-1/TRBV3-2,TRBJ2-3,CASSQALAGGTQYF,TGTGCCAGCAGCCAAGCGCTAGCGGGAGGTACGCAGTATTTT
-,TRBD2,TRBV5-1,TRBJ2-1,CASSFSGDYNEQFF,TGCGCCAGCAGCTTTAGCGGGGACTACAATGAGCAGTTCTTC
-,TRBD1,TRBV5-1,TRBJ2-7,CASSPQGSYEQYF,TGCGCCAGCAGTCCACAGGGGAGCTACGAGCAGTACTTC
-,TRBD1,TRBV6-1,TRBJ2-1,CASREVGGTGFVYEQFF,TGTGCCAGCAGAGAAGTCGGAGGGACAGGGTTTGTTTATGAGCAGTTCTTC
-,-,TRBV12-2,TRBJ2-7,CASRLNWRARYEQYF,TGTGCAAGTCGCTTAAATTGGAGGGCCCGATACGAGCAGTACTTC
-,TRBD1,TRBV19,TRBJ1-1,CASSNDRVYTEAFF,TGTGCCAGTAGTAATGACAGGGTTTACACTGAAGCTTTCTTT
-,TRBD1,TRBV18,TRBJ1-2,CASSQQGATAALYGYTF,TGTGCCAGCTCACAACAGGGGGCGACGGCCGCCCTATATGGCTACACCTTC